Listed below are T cell receptor beta chains from one sample, sequenced in a study of cytomegalovirus exposure and HLA in healthy donors. The method was immunoSEQ multiplex PCR; TCRdb's version includes in-frame clones alone and lacks a portion of them. The table shows about 120,000 clones, with 74% occurring only once. The sequenced sample was PBMCs. These receptor sequences come from a human donor in good health. The CDR3 runs from the conserved cysteine through the conserved F or W. The D gene is left open where the match is weak. Not every row has a clone size; where given, it reads once, few, many or a size class.

clone size: -
D gene: -
V gene: TRBV5-4
J gene: TRBJ1-4
CDR3 protein: CASSFAATNEKLFF
CDR3 DNA: TGTGCCAGCAGCTTTGCAGCAACTAATGAAAAACTGTTTTTT

clone size: -
D gene: -
V gene: TRBV5-4
J gene: TRBJ1-5
CDR3 protein: CASSLGAGKDQPQHF
CDR3 DNA: TGTGCCAGCAGCTTGGGGGCAGGGAAGGATCAGCCCCAGCATTTT

clone size: -
D gene: -
V gene: TRBV6-1
J gene: TRBJ1-1
CDR3 protein: CASRVTVSTEAFF
CDR3 DNA: TGTGCCAGCAGAGTTACAGTAAGCACTGAAGCTTTCTTT

clone size: -
D gene: -
V gene: TRBV7-2
J gene: TRBJ2-5
CDR3 protein: CASTVGGAMATQYF
CDR3 DNA: TGTGCCAGCACGGTGGGAGGTGCCATGGCGACCCAGTACTTC

clone size: few
D gene: TRBD2
V gene: TRBV5-1
J gene: TRBJ2-7
CDR3 protein: CASSLDGGGAAYEQYF
CDR3 DNA: TGCGCCAGCAGCTTGGACGGCGGGGGGGCCGCCTACGAGCAGTACTTC

clone size: few
D gene: -
V gene: TRBV5-4
J gene: TRBJ2-3
CDR3 protein: CASSFGGVVDTQYF
CDR3 DNA: TGTGCCAGCAGCTTCGGGGGAGTGGTAGATACGCAGTATTTT

clone size: -
D gene: TRBD1
V gene: TRBV19
J gene: TRBJ1-1
CDR3 protein: CASRGTGAPNTEAFF
CDR3 DNA: TGTGCCAGTAGAGGGACAGGGGCACCCAACACTGAAGCTTTCTTT

clone size: -
D gene: -
V gene: TRBV19
J gene: TRBJ2-7
CDR3 protein: CATRQSALYEQYF
CDR3 DNA: TGTGCCACCCGACAGTCTGCTCTCTACGAGCAGTACTTC

clone size: -
D gene: -
V gene: TRBV30
J gene: TRBJ2-7
CDR3 protein: CAYTSPGRDEQYF
CDR3 DNA: TGTGCCTATACCTCCCCGGGCAGGGACGAGCAGTACTTC

clone size: -
D gene: TRBD1
V gene: TRBV4-3
J gene: TRBJ2-4
CDR3 protein: CASSRTGTGKDIQYF
CDR3 DNA: TGCGCCAGCAGCCGAACCGGGACAGGGAAGGACATTCAGTACTTC

clone size: few
D gene: -
V gene: TRBV5-1
J gene: TRBJ1-5
CDR3 protein: CASSPTGGNQPQHF
CDR3 DNA: TGCGCCAGCAGCCCCACGGGGGGCAATCAGCCCCAGCATTTT

clone size: -
D gene: -
V gene: TRBV5-6
J gene: TRBJ1-1
CDR3 protein: CASSLDGRGSPIGTEAFF
CDR3 DNA: TGTGCCAGCAGCTTGGATGGGAGGGGCTCTCCCATCGGTACTGAAGCTTTCTTT

clone size: -
D gene: -
V gene: TRBV11-2
J gene: TRBJ1-5
CDR3 protein: CASSLDGALNQPQHF
CDR3 DNA: TGTGCCAGCAGCTTAGATGGGGCGCTTAATCAGCCCCAGCATTTT

clone size: -
D gene: -
V gene: TRBV11-2
J gene: TRBJ1-4
CDR3 protein: CASSLSWGANEKLFF
CDR3 DNA: TGTGCCAGCAGCTTAAGTTGGGGAGCTAATGAAAAACTGTTTTTT

clone size: -
D gene: -
V gene: TRBV9
J gene: TRBJ1-1
CDR3 protein: CASSAGGRQDEAFF
CDR3 DNA: TGTGCCAGCAGCGCGGGGGGACGACAGGATGAAGCTTTCTTT

clone size: -
D gene: TRBD1
V gene: TRBV7-9
J gene: TRBJ2-5
CDR3 protein: CASSLDRLQETQYF
CDR3 DNA: TGTGCCAGCAGCTTGGACAGGCTCCAAGAGACCCAGTACTTC

clone size: -
D gene: TRBD2
V gene: TRBV7-7
J gene: TRBJ2-1
CDR3 protein: CASSLGLAAYNEQFF
CDR3 DNA: TGTGCCAGCAGCCTAGGACTAGCGGCCTACAATGAGCAGTTCTTC

clone size: -
D gene: TRBD1
V gene: TRBV6-6
J gene: TRBJ1-2
CDR3 protein: CASSPGTGAENYGYTF
CDR3 DNA: TGTGCCAGCAGTCCCGGGACAGGAGCGGAGAACTATGGCTACACCTTC

clone size: few
D gene: TRBD2
V gene: TRBV27
J gene: TRBJ2-3
CDR3 protein: CASSLSGTRKGDTQYF
CDR3 DNA: TGTGCCAGCAGTTTGTCCGGGACTAGAAAAGGAGATACGCAGTATTTT

clone size: -
D gene: -
V gene: TRBV5-1
J gene: TRBJ2-3
CDR3 protein: CASSFHADTQYF
CDR3 DNA: TGCGCCAGCAGCTTCCACGCGGATACGCAGTATTTT

clone size: -
D gene: -
V gene: TRBV28
J gene: TRBJ1-5
CDR3 protein: CASSFGQGSNQPQHF
CDR3 DNA: TGTGCCAGCAGTTTTGGGCAGGGGAGCAATCAGCCCCAGCATTTT

clone size: -
D gene: -
V gene: TRBV5-1
J gene: TRBJ2-1
CDR3 protein: CASSLRNNEQFF
CDR3 DNA: TGCGCCAGCAGCCTCAGGAATAATGAGCAGTTCTTC

clone size: -
D gene: TRBD2
V gene: TRBV2
J gene: TRBJ2-5
CDR3 protein: CASSEGFGSGTRRETQYF
CDR3 DNA: TGTGCCAGCAGTGAGGGGTTTGGTAGCGGGACAAGGAGAGAGACCCAGTACTTC

clone size: -
D gene: TRBD1
V gene: TRBV6-1
J gene: TRBJ1-5
CDR3 protein: CASSRGTVSNQPQHF
CDR3 DNA: TGTGCCAGCAGTAGAGGGACAGTTAGCAATCAGCCCCAGCATTTT

clone size: -
D gene: TRBD2
V gene: TRBV18
J gene: TRBJ2-2
CDR3 protein: CASSPGAGFTGELFF
CDR3 DNA: TGTGCCAGCTCACCGGGAGCGGGGTTCACCGGGGAGCTGTTTTTT

clone size: -
D gene: TRBD2
V gene: TRBV28
J gene: TRBJ2-7
CDR3 protein: CASSPRTSGSYEQYF
CDR3 DNA: TGTGCCAGCAGTCCCAGGACTAGCGGGAGTTACGAGCAGTACTTC

clone size: -
D gene: -
V gene: TRBV5-4
J gene: TRBJ1-2
CDR3 protein: CASSYTGRDGYTF
CDR3 DNA: TGTGCCAGCAGCTATACAGGGAGGGATGGCTACACCTTC

clone size: -
D gene: TRBD2
V gene: TRBV28
J gene: TRBJ2-5
CDR3 protein: CASSFRTSGKQETQYF
CDR3 DNA: TGTGCCAGCAGTTTCAGGACTAGCGGGAAACAAGAGACCCAGTACTTC

clone size: -
D gene: TRBD1
V gene: TRBV19
J gene: TRBJ1-4
CDR3 protein: CASSIIRGQGIPNEKLFF
CDR3 DNA: TGTGCCAGTAGTATTATCCGGGGACAGGGGATTCCTAATGAAAAACTGTTTTTT

clone size: -
D gene: TRBD2
V gene: TRBV7-8
J gene: TRBJ2-5
CDR3 protein: CASSLGGEGQETQYF
CDR3 DNA: TGTGCCAGCAGCTTAGGCGGGGAGGGCCAAGAGACCCAGTACTTC

clone size: few
D gene: -
V gene: TRBV5-4
J gene: TRBJ1-4
CDR3 protein: CASSRVLSDEKLFF
CDR3 DNA: TGTGCCAGCAGCCGGGTCCTTTCTGATGAAAAACTGTTTTTT

clone size: -
D gene: TRBD1
V gene: TRBV19
J gene: TRBJ1-1
CDR3 protein: CASSTRTGALRNTEAFF
CDR3 DNA: TGTGCCAGTAGTACTCGGACAGGGGCGTTAAGGAACACTGAAGCTTTCTTT

clone size: -
D gene: TRBD2
V gene: TRBV9
J gene: TRBJ2-2
CDR3 protein: CASSAGLANTGELFF
CDR3 DNA: TGTGCCAGCAGCGCGGGACTAGCGAACACCGGGGAGCTGTTTTTT

clone size: -
D gene: TRBD2
V gene: TRBV29-1
J gene: TRBJ2-5
CDR3 protein: CSVEGLAGQETQYF
CDR3 DNA: TGCAGCGTTGAAGGGCTAGCGGGGCAAGAGACCCAGTACTTC

clone size: -
D gene: -
V gene: TRBV30
J gene: TRBJ2-3
CDR3 protein: CAWSFAGGSRTDTQYF
CDR3 DNA: TGTGCCTGGAGTTTTGCAGGGGGGAGTCGCACAGATACGCAGTATTTT

clone size: -
D gene: -
V gene: TRBV29-1
J gene: TRBJ2-6
CDR3 protein: CSVPTGPGANVLTF
CDR3 DNA: TGCAGCGTGCCAACAGGGCCTGGGGCCAACGTCCTGACTTTC

clone size: -
D gene: TRBD2
V gene: TRBV6-1
J gene: TRBJ2-3
CDR3 protein: CASSESDFRGGRGTDTQYF
CDR3 DNA: TGTGCCAGCAGTGAAAGTGATTTTCGGGGGGGCAGGGGTACAGATACGCAGTATTTT

clone size: -
D gene: -
V gene: TRBV28
J gene: TRBJ2-7
CDR3 protein: CASRQGGEYEQYF
CDR3 DNA: TGTGCCAGCAGGCAGGGGGGCGAATACGAGCAGTACTTC

clone size: -
D gene: TRBD1
V gene: TRBV4-1
J gene: TRBJ1-1
CDR3 protein: CASSHGQGGTEAFF
CDR3 DNA: TGCGCCAGCAGCCACGGACAGGGTGGAACTGAAGCTTTCTTT